These 29 T cell receptor beta chains were sequenced from one sample in a study of cytomegalovirus exposure and HLA in healthy donors. Amplification used 60 Vbeta primers and 13 Jbeta primers. Clones were read by immunoSEQ multiplex PCR, and TCRdb kept only the in-frame ones, dropping some. Here the sample spans tens of thousands of clones, just under 70% being singletons. Sequenced material: PBMCs. The receptors derive from a man between 45 and 60 years old in good health and CMV-seronegative.

This clone was picked up a small number of times. This rearrangement joins TRBV5-5 to TRBJ1-1; no clear D gene. Per the germline V gene, CDR1 is SGHKS and CDR2 is YYEKEE (reference sequence). V was pared by 0 bases and J by 0 bases, with 9 bases between. The CDR3 sequence is 15 residues long. CDR3 residues: CASSLDPFMNTEAFF. The CDR3 nucleotides read TGTGCCAGCAGCTTGGATCCATTCATGAACACTGAAGCTTTCTTT.

The chain is built from TRBV25-1 and TRBJ1-4, with a tentative D call TRBD1 (6 bases). Between the trimmed V and J ends, which lost 1 base and 8 bases, there was a span of 17 bases. This CDR3 is 16 amino acids long. The germline gives CDR1 MGHDK, CDR2 SYGVNS. CDR3 coding DNA: TGTGCCAGCAGTGAATTTCGGTCAGGGGCGCGAGAAAAACTGTTTTTT. Translated, it gives CASSEFRSGAREKLFF.

This sequence joins TRBV6-1 and TRBJ1-1; tentatively, D is TRBD1 (6 bases). The germline V gene has CDR1 MNHNS and CDR2 SASEGT. The germline V and J ends were trimmed by 7 bases and 13 bases, with 22 bases remaining between them. The CDR3 is 13 residues long. The CDR3 DNA follows: TGTGCCAGCACGCAGACCTACACTGCCAGGGGTTTCTTT. As protein: CASTQTYTARGFF.

This chain links TRBV7-9 with TRBJ2-3; D possibly corresponds to TRBD2 (6 bases). V dropped 1 base and J dropped 1 base, with 12 bases sitting between them. Germline CDR1 SEHNR, CDR2 FQNEAQ (reference sequence). This CDR3 is 16 amino acids long. The CDR3 DNA follows: TGTGCCAGCAGCTTAGGTCTGGCTAGCGGCACAGATACGCAGTATTTT. Its translation is CASSLGLASGTDTQYF. Looking up the rest from reference TRBV7-9 and TRBJ2-3 gives the full variable domain: DTGVSQNPRHKITKRGQNVTFRCDPISEHNRLYWYRQTLGQGPEFLTYFQNEAQLEKSRLLSDRFSAERPKGSFSTLEIQRTEQGDSAMYLCASSLGLASGTDTQYFGPGTRLTVL.

This sequence joins TRBV7-9 and TRBJ2-5, with D perhaps matching TRBD1 (6 bases). CDR3 length equals 14 residues. Trimming pared 8 bases from V and 4 bases from J, leaving 17 bases between. Germline V gene lookup returns CDR1 SEHNR and CDR2 FQNEAQ (reference sequence). The chain's CDR3 is CASSDTGFRETQYF. The CDR3 DNA follows: TGTGCCAGCTCCGATACAGGGTTCCGAGAGACCCAGTACTTC.

The rearrangement uses TRBV19 and TRBJ1-5; D perhaps matches TRBD1 (6 bases). V lost 7 bases to trimming and J lost 6 bases, with 19 bases between them. The CDR3 has 15 residues. CDR1 is LNHDA, CDR2 SQIVND, per germline (reference sequence). This CDR3 reads CASIPRGGWGQPQHF. CDR3 bases: TGTGCCAGTATCCCCCGGGGGGGCTGGGGTCAGCCCCAGCATTTT. Using reference TRBV19 and TRBJ1-5 for the parts outside the CDR3, the full variable domain is DGGITQSPKYLFRKEGQNVTLSCEQNLNHDAMYWYRQDPGQGLRLIYYSQIVNDFQKGDIAEGYSVSREKKESFPLTVTSAQKNPTAFYLCASIPRGGWGQPQHFGDGTRLSIL.

The sample holds one count of this clone. The chain has TRBV11-1 and TRBJ2-2; maybe TRBD2 (5 bases). Between the trimmed V and J ends, which lost 3 bases and 5 bases, there was a span of 13 bases. Germline loops: CDR1 SGHAT, CDR2 FQDESV (reference sequence). The CDR3 covers 15 residues. This chain's CDR3 is CASSFDPGRTGELFF. The CDR3 nucleotides read TGTGCCAGCAGCTTTGACCCGGGAAGGACCGGGGAGCTGTTTTTT. Using reference TRBV11-1 and TRBJ2-2 for the parts outside the CDR3, the full variable domain is EAEVAQSPRYKITEKSQAVAFWCDPISGHATLYWYRQILGQGPELLVQFQDESVVDDSQLPKDRFSAERLKGVDSTLKIQPAELGDSAMYLCASSFDPGRTGELFFGEGSRLTVL.

This chain joins TRBV6-6 and TRBJ1-4; unclear D gene. This CDR3 has 13 amino acids. V was pared by 7 bases and J by 0 bases, with 6 bases between. The germline V gene has CDR1 MNHNY and CDR2 SVGAGI (reference sequence). CDR3 sequence reads: CASKPATNEKLFF. CDR3 sequence (DNA): TGTGCCAGCAAGCCTGCAACTAATGAAAAACTGTTTTTT.

The chain carries TRBV27 and TRBJ2-1; 10 bases are a match to TRBD2. CDR1 and CDR2 from the germline V gene are MNHEY and SMNVEV (reference sequence). The CDR3 is made up of 20 amino acids. V lost 0 bases to trimming and J lost 10 bases; unmatched junction nucleotides: 21. The CDR3 DNA is TGTGCCAGCAGTTTATCGGCGGGGGGGTGGCTAGCGGGAGATTATGAAGAGCAGTTCTTC. It translates to CASSLSAGGWLAGDYEEQFF.

The chain carries TRBV6-6 and TRBJ1-2; the match to TRBD1 covers 7 bases. The CDR3 length is 15 residues. V gave up 0 bases and J gave up 8 bases; unmatched junction bases: 9. Germline V gene sequence: CDR1 MNHNY, CDR2 SVGAGI (reference sequence). The CDR3 coding sequence is TGTGCCAGCAGTTACTCGGGGGACAGCGGGCGCGGCTACACCTTC. Translating it yields CASSYSGDSGRGYTF.

The J gene is TRBJ2-5, the V gene TRBV6-5; 7 bases are shared with TRBD1. Germline V gives CDR1 MNHEY, CDR2 SVGAGI. The CDR3 runs to 14 residues. After removal of 5 bases from V and 2 bases from J, the junction contained 5 bases not matched to a gene. CDR3 protein: CASSEGANQETQYF. The DNA for the CDR3 is TGTGCCAGCAGTGAGGGGGCGAATCAAGAGACCCAGTACTTC.

This clone came up a few times. At one end the junction does not follow the germline gene, possibly because of a read error. The chain combines TRBV18 with TRBJ2-1; D remains unclear. Looked up from germline, CDR1 is KGHSH and CDR2 is LQKENI. The CDR3 contains 12 residues. CDR3 sequence (DNA): TGTGCCAGCTCACCATCCTATAATGAGCAGTTCTTC. Its translation: CASSPSYNEQFF.

The chain joins TRBV13 to TRBJ1-1; 9 bases line up with TRBD1. Germline CDR1 reads PRHDT; CDR2 reads FYEKMQ (reference sequence). V lost 2 bases to trimming and J lost 8 bases; unmatched junction nucleotides: 3. CDR3 length: 13 amino acids. CDR3 residues: CASSLRGTGEAFF. The DNA of the CDR3 is TGTGCCAGCAGCTTAAGGGGGACAGGGGAAGCTTTCTTT.

The CDR3 DNA reads as TGTGCCAGCAGCTTAAGGACAGGGACCTACGAGCAGTACGTC. Its translation: CASSLRTGTYEQYV. The chain recombines TRBV11-3 with TRBJ2-7, with TRBD1 matching 8 bases. From germline, CDR1 is SGHNT and CDR2 YENEEA. V shed 2 bases, J shed 2 bases, and the junction held 2 bases outside the gene matches. The CDR3 runs 14 residues.

The gene calls are TRBV2 and TRBJ2-1; tentative D call: TRBD1 (5 bases). CDR1 is SNHLY, CDR2 FYNNEI, per germline. The CDR3 is made up of 15 amino acids. V lost 6 bases to trimming and J lost 5 bases, with 17 bases between them. The CDR3 bases are TGTGCCAGCAGACGGCTCGGAGAAGGGGACAATGAGCAGTTCTTC. Translated: CASRRLGEGDNEQFF.

DNA for the CDR3: TGTGCCAGTAAGGCCCTTCTGGGGGCATCCTCTGGGGCCAACGTCCTGACTTTC. This encodes CASKALLGASSGANVLTF. The chain couples TRBV19 to TRBJ2-6; possible D gene TRBD1, 6 bases. Trimming took off 7 bases at V and 0 bases at J, with 19 bases between the two ends. The CDR3 is 18 residues long. In germline, CDR1 is LNHDA, CDR2 SQIVND (reference sequence).

The genes are TRBV27 and TRBJ1-5; D perhaps matches TRBD1 (5 bases). The CDR3 length is 15 residues. V lost 5 bases and J lost 6, with 17 bases in between. Per the germline V gene, CDR1 is MNHEY and CDR2 is SMNVEV (reference sequence). In DNA form, the CDR3 reads TGTGCCAGCAGTCGGACACGGACGGCTCCTCAGCCCCAGCATTTT. Translated, it gives CASSRTRTAPQPQHF.

This clone was recorded once. The genes are TRBV11-3 and TRBJ2-5, with a tentative D call TRBD2 (6 bases). Germline CDR1 and CDR2: SGHNT and YENEEA. Trimming took 5 bases from V and 4 from J, leaving 14 bases between them. The CDR3 sequence is 14 residues long. The CDR3 nucleotides are TGTGCCAGCAGCCCCTTTGAGGGACTAGAGACCCAGTACTTC. This sequence encodes CASSPFEGLETQYF. The entire variable domain, with the rest obtained from reference TRBV11-3 and TRBJ2-5, is as follows: EAGVVQSPRYKIIEKKQPVAFWCNPISGHNTLYWYLQNLGQGPELLIRYENEEAVDDSQLPKDRFSAERLKGVDSTLKIQPAELGDSAVYLCASSPFEGLETQYFGPGTRLLVL.

The rearrangement uses TRBV6-6 and TRBJ2-7; D might be TRBD2 (6 bases). V was pared by 5 bases and J by 6 bases, with 14 bases between. CDR3 length: 13 amino acids. CDR1 and CDR2 from the germline V gene are MNHNY and SVGAGI (reference sequence). The CDR3 here is CASSRLGAGEQYV. The CDR3 bases are TGTGCCAGCAGTCGATTAGGAGCGGGCGAGCAGTACGTC.

This rearrangement joins TRBV4-1 to TRBJ2-2, with unresolved D. The CDR3 is 15 amino acids. The V gene's germline CDR1 is MGHRA and CDR2 YSYEKL. The V and J ends lost 1 base and 1 base respectively, with 7 bases between them. In DNA form, the CDR3 reads TGCGCCAGCAGCCAAGTCCCCGGGAACACCGGGGAGCTGTTTTTT. Translated, it gives CASSQVPGNTGELFF.

The chain links TRBV4-3 to TRBJ1-1, with D possibly being TRBD1 (6 bases). Germline-derived CDR1 and CDR2 are LGHNA and YSLEER. This CDR3 is built from 15 residues. The V gene lost 3 bases and the J gene lost 0 bases, with 11 bases spanning the gap. The CDR3 DNA reads TGCGCCAGCAGCCAGATGACAGGTATGAACACTGAAGCTTTCTTT. As protein: CASSQMTGMNTEAFF.

The chain carries TRBV29-1 and TRBJ2-7, with 9 bases aligning to TRBD2. Germline trimming cut 0 bases from V and 2 bases from J; bases unmatched to any gene: 11. Per the germline V gene, CDR1 is SQVTM and CDR2 is ANQGSEA. This CDR3 has 17 residues. The CDR3 nucleotides read TGCAGCGTTGAAGATCCCGCGGGGGGGCAGGGGACCTACGAGCAGTACTTC. It yields the protein CSVEDPAGGQGTYEQYF.

The V gene is TRBV29-1, the J gene TRBJ2-2; the match to TRBD2 covers 8 bases. The germline V gene has CDR1 SQVTM and CDR2 ANQGSEA. The CDR3 extends over 14 amino acids. The V segment lost 6 bases and the J segment 4 bases; nucleotides outside the gene matches: 7. CDR3 residues: CSVNARGVTGELFF. The DNA of the CDR3 is TGCAGCGTGAACGCGCGGGGGGTCACCGGGGAGCTGTTTTTT.

CDR3 amino acids: CSVVVLAAVYEQYF. In DNA form, the CDR3 reads TGCAGCGTTGTGGTACTAGCGGCGGTCTACGAGCAGTACTTC. The rearrangement joins TRBV29-1 to TRBJ2-7; 8 bases match TRBD2. This CDR3 has 14 amino acids. From germline, CDR1 is SQVTM and CDR2 ANQGSEA. The ends lost 4 bases at V and 3 bases at J; junction bases unmatched: 8.

The chain combines TRBV6-5 with TRBJ2-7, with a possible D match to TRBD2 (6 bases). Per germline, CDR1 MNHEY and CDR2 SVGAGI. The CDR3 is 14 amino acids. V was clipped by 4 bases and J by 2 bases, with 12 bases between them. The CDR3 sequence: CASSLGGTAYEQYF. DNA for the CDR3: TGTGCCAGCAGTTTAGGAGGGACCGCCTACGAGCAGTACTTC.

The count of this clone is one. The chain recombines TRBV30 with TRBJ1-6; D perhaps matches TRBD1 (6 bases). V lost 3 bases and J 7 bases, leaving 7 bases between the germline ends. The CDR3 runs 12 residues. Germline CDR1 and CDR2: GTSNPN and SVGIG (reference sequence). CDR3 bases: TGTGCCTGGAGGGACAGCAATTCACCCCTCCACTTT. Amino acids: CAWRDSNSPLHF.

The CDR3 loop reads CASSLGSQVFCNQPQHF. The CDR3 DNA sequence: TGTGCCAGCAGCTTAGGTTCACAGGTGTTTTGCAATCAGCCCCAGCATTTT. The chain is built from TRBV11-1 and TRBJ1-5; TRBD1 is a possible D gene (5 bases). Deletions cut 1 base from V and 2 bases from J, with 15 bases between. Germline V lookup: CDR1 SGHAT, CDR2 FQDESV (reference sequence). This CDR3 is built from 17 residues.

This sequence joins TRBV5-4 and TRBJ2-6; a weak D match, TRBD1 (5 bases). CDR1 and CDR2 (germline): SGHNT, YYREEE (reference sequence). The V gene lost 4 bases and the J gene lost 2 bases, with 13 bases spanning the gap. The CDR3 spans 16 residues. The CDR3 reads CASSHHLGAGANVLTF. For the CDR3, the DNA is TGTGCCAGCAGCCACCACTTAGGGGCTGGGGCCAACGTCCTGACTTTC.

This chain joins TRBV10-3 and TRBJ2-7, with 10 bases identical to TRBD2. Germline assignment: CDR1 ENHRY and CDR2 SYGVKD. This CDR3 has 16 residues. The V gene end was trimmed by 4 bases and the J gene end by 2 bases; junction bases not matched to a gene: 8. This chain's CDR3 is CAISGTGLADAYEQYF. The DNA of the CDR3 is TGTGCCATCAGTGGAACCGGACTAGCGGATGCCTACGAGCAGTACTTC.